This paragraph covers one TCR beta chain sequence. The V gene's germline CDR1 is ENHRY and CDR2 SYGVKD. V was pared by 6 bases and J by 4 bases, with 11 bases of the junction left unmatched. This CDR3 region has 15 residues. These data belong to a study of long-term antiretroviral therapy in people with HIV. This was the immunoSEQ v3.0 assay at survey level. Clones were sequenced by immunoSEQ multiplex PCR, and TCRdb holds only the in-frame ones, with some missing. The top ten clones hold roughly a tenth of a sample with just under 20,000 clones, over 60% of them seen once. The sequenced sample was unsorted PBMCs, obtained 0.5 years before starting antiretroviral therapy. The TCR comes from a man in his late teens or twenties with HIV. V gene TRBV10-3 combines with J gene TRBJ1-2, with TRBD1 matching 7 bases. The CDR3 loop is CAIRTLDRNAYGYTF. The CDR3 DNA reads TGTGCCATCAGGACCCTGGACAGGAATGCCTATGGCTACACCTTC.